A single sample gave rise to the 25 T cell receptor beta chains below, sequenced in a study of monozygotic twins with inflammatory bowel disease. TCRdb reworked the 5' RACE reads into one entry per CDR3 protein, no DNA. The repertoire table contains about 380,000 distinct CDR3 sequences. The sequencing input was blood. Receptors originate from a human donor with ulcerative colitis or Crohn's disease, or a healthy co-twin of an affected twin (not recorded which).

V gene TRBV4-3 combines with J gene TRBJ2-1; TCRdb lists TRBD1, though no DNA is available to test this call. The CDR3 runs 14 residues. The germline CDR1 and CDR2 sequences are LGHNA and YSLEER. The chain's CDR3 is CASSQAGARYEQFF.

CDR3 sequence: CASSLDQGLYGTIYF. This chain links TRBV28 with TRBJ1-3; TCRdb indicates TRBD1, and absent DNA this call remains unverified. This CDR3 is 15 amino acids long. Germline CDR1 reads MDHEN; CDR2 reads SYDVKM.

The chain links TRBV25-1 to TRBJ2-5; TCRdb names TRBD1, which stays unverified in the absence of DNA. The CDR3 is 15 residues long. Germline assignment: CDR1 MGHDK and CDR2 SYGVNS. The chain's CDR3 is CASNGQDMYQETQYF.

The chain links TRBV7-7 to TRBJ2-5; TCRdb designates TRBD1, a call that cannot be tested without DNA. The CDR3 contains 14 residues. Germline loops: CDR1 SSHAT, CDR2 FNYEAQ (reference sequence). This CDR3 is CASSFSGGGETQYF.

The chain couples TRBV12-3 or TRBV12-4 to TRBJ2-1; the TCRdb D gene call, TRBD2, has no DNA to confirm it. The CDR3 has 15 residues. The CDR3 sequence: CASSFSVGGRDEQFF.

This sequence joins TRBV18 and TRBJ1-5; the D gene TCRdb calls, TRBD1, cannot be checked with no DNA. CDR1 and CDR2 from the germline V gene are KGHSH and LQKENI. This CDR3 is 16 amino acids long. This chain's CDR3 is CASSQTAVNSNQPQHF.

The CDR3 sequence: CSVDLGQGGYGYTF. This chain uses TRBV29-1 with TRBJ1-2; TCRdb's D gene call, TRBD1, goes unchecked for lack of DNA. The CDR3 sequence is 14 residues long. Per germline, CDR1 SQVTM and CDR2 ANQGSEA.

This chain joins TRBV29-1 and TRBJ2-7; lacking DNA, the TRBD2 call made by TCRdb goes unchecked. The CDR3 contains 13 residues. Looked up from germline, CDR1 is SQVTM and CDR2 is ANQGSEA. The chain's CDR3 is CSVGTSGTYEQYF.

This chain connects TRBV20-1 to TRBJ1-4; as DNA is missing, the TRBD1 call by TCRdb cannot be tested. This CDR3 region has 20 residues. Germline CDR1 reads DFQATT; CDR2 reads SNEGSKA (reference sequence). The CDR3 sequence: CSARDPGTGGVWYSNEKLFF.

V usage is TRBV20-1 and J usage is TRBJ2-7; no DNA is available, so the TRBD2 call from TCRdb remains unchecked. Per germline, CDR1 DFQATT and CDR2 SNEGSKA (reference sequence). The CDR3 length is 13 residues. CDR3 region: CSARGADSYEQYF.

CDR3 in amino acids: CSARDRGGPGANVLTF. This chain uses TRBV20-1 with TRBJ2-6; without DNA, the TCRdb call of TRBD1 cannot be checked. CDR1 DFQATT and CDR2 SNEGSKA come from the germline V gene (reference sequence). The CDR3 contains 16 residues.

The rearrangement uses TRBV3-1 and TRBJ2-7; the TCRdb D gene call, TRBD1, has no DNA to confirm it. There are 20 residues in the CDR3. CDR1 and CDR2 (germline): LGHDT, YNNKEL (reference sequence). The CDR3 region is CASSQETLGGVPNEPYEQYF.

This chain connects TRBV28 to TRBJ2-7; TCRdb lists TRBD2, though no DNA is available to test this call. Germline loops: CDR1 MDHEN, CDR2 SYDVKM. The CDR3 has 15 residues. The CDR3 loop reads CASRIAGTETYEQYF.

The chain uses TRBV5-1 and TRBJ1-2; no DNA is available, so the TRBD1 call from TCRdb remains unchecked. Germline lookup yields CDR1 SGHRS and CDR2 YFSETQ. The CDR3 loop spans 15 amino acids. The CDR3 sequence is CASSLALGGLGGYTF.

The J gene is TRBJ2-5, the V gene TRBV29-1; TCRdb indicates TRBD2, and absent DNA this call remains unverified. The germline CDR1 and CDR2 sequences are SQVTM and ANQGSEA. This CDR3 contains 12 residues. The CDR3 sequence is CSVGTSGETQYF.

The CDR3 spells CSAKDSRIQETQYF. This sequence joins TRBV20-1 and TRBJ2-5; TCRdb's D call of TRBD2 is untestable without DNA. The CDR3 length is 14 residues. Per the germline V gene, CDR1 is DFQATT and CDR2 is SNEGSKA (reference sequence).

The J gene is TRBJ1-1, the V gene TRBV19; no DNA is available, so the TRBD1 call from TCRdb remains unchecked. The CDR3 length is 15 residues. Germline V gene sequence: CDR1 LNHDA, CDR2 SQIVND (reference sequence). The chain's CDR3 is CASTPMGASDTEAFF.

This sequence joins TRBV6-2 or TRBV6-3 and TRBJ2-1; TCRdb's D call of TRBD1 is untestable without DNA. This CDR3 spans 15 amino acids. Germline lookup yields CDR1 MNHEY and CDR2 SVGEGT. CDR3 region: CASSYTQGAYNEQFF.

The genes are TRBV25-1 and TRBJ1-4. Germline V lookup: CDR1 MGHDK, CDR2 SYGVNS. The CDR3 consists of 13 residues. CDR3 residues: CASCRDFGEKLFF.

This sequence joins TRBV4-3 and TRBJ1-2. The CDR3 is 18 residues long. Germline lookup yields CDR1 LGHNA and CDR2 YSLEER. The CDR3 spells CASSQVTISAALDYGYTF.

The genes are TRBV3-1 and TRBJ2-1; TCRdb outputs TRBD2, but without DNA this stays unchecked. Germline V gene sequence: CDR1 LGHDT, CDR2 YNNKEL (reference sequence). The CDR3 covers 15 residues. CDR3 region: CASRLLAGGSSEQFF.

This chain uses TRBV28 with TRBJ1-2. The CDR3 contains 11 residues. Germline values: CDR1 MDHEN, CDR2 SYDVKM. This chain's CDR3 is CASSRNYGYTF.

V usage is TRBV7-2 and J usage is TRBJ1-5; no DNA is available, so the TRBD1 call from TCRdb remains unchecked. Germline CDR1 and CDR2: SGHTA and FQGNSA. There are 17 residues in the CDR3. The CDR3 reads CASSLEGQGLATQPQHF.

The genes are TRBV12-3 or TRBV12-4 and TRBJ2-1; as DNA is missing, the TRBD2 call by TCRdb cannot be tested. The CDR3 is 14 residues long. Here the CDR3 reads CASHTRTSRNEQFF.

The chain links TRBV9 to TRBJ2-3; the D gene TCRdb calls, TRBD1, cannot be checked with no DNA. The CDR3 runs to 15 residues. CDR1 SGDLS and CDR2 YYNGEE come from the germline V gene. The CDR3 loop is CASSVGTLSTDTQYF.